These T cell receptor beta chains were read from a single sample in a study of OX40 agonist ivuxolimab in advanced cancers. Assay used: immunoSEQ multiplex PCR; TCRdb lists only in-frame clones, some missing. The sample shows about 120,000 clones, roughly 95% of them seen only once. The sequences come from CD4+ or CD8+ T cells sorted from blood, collected in a trial of the OX40 agonist ivuxolimab. These receptor sequences come from an adult with an advanced solid tumor such as melanoma, head and neck, liver or kidney cancer. Each CDR3 is given with its conserved first and last residue. A D gene is named only where the DNA matches it firmly. Some rows have no size entry. The others give once, few or many, or a class for an expanded clone.

clone_size	d_call	j_call	v_call	cdr3_nt	cdr3_aa
once	.	TRBJ2-2	TRBV7-6	TGTGCCAGCAGAGGGCAGGGGTTGGTCGGGGAGCTGTTTTTT	CASRGQGLVGELFF
.	.	TRBJ1-2	TRBV6-1	TGTGCCAGCAGTGAAGGGGCGGGGGAGTTCGGCTACACCTTC	CASSEGAGEFGYTF
.	TRBD1	TRBJ2-3	TRBV6-1	TGTGCCAGCAGTGTTACAGGGGGCACAGATACGCAGTATTTT	CASSVTGGTDTQYF
.	.	TRBJ1-2	TRBV6-5	TGTGCCAGCAGTCGGACACCTAACTATGGCTACACCTTC	CASSRTPNYGYTF
.	TRBD2	TRBJ2-7	TRBV5-1	TGCGCCAGCAGCTTGAGCGGGGGGACCTCCTACGAGCAGTACTTC	CASSLSGGTSYEQYF
.	.	TRBJ2-2	TRBV14	TGTGCCAGCAGCTCAACAGGACCCAACACCGGGGAGCTGTTTTTT	CASSSTGPNTGELFF
.	TRBD1	TRBJ1-5	TRBV19	TGTGCCAGTAGTCTGACAGGGAGCAATCAGCCCCAGCATTTT	CASSLTGSNQPQHF
.	.	TRBJ2-2	TRBV5-6	TGTGCCAGCAGCTTCATGGCCGCCGGGGAGCTGTTTTTT	CASSFMAAGELFF
.	TRBD1	TRBJ2-7	TRBV18	TGTGCCAGCTCAGCCGGGACAGGGTACGAGCAGTACTTC	CASSAGTGYEQYF
.	.	TRBJ2-1	TRBV9	TGTGCCAGCAGCGTAGACTTACAGTACTACAATGAGCAGTTCTTC	CASSVDLQYYNEQFF
.	.	TRBJ1-4	TRBV5-8	TGTGCCAGCAGCCCAAGGATGGGGGGTGAAAAACTGTTTTTT	CASSPRMGGEKLFF
.	.	TRBJ2-2	TRBV27	TGTGCCAGCAGTTTATATGGGGTACCCGCGGCGCTGTTTTTT	CASSLYGVPAALFF